Below, 18 T cell receptor beta chains from the same sample are listed, as sequenced in a study of molecular identifiers for immune sequencing clone quantification. TCRdb fed the PCR reads into MiXCR, producing one record per CDR3 protein. The sample comprises approximately 590,000 distinct CDR3 sequences, about 25% of which are singletons, and 0.75% to 0.8% rests with the top ten. Sequencing was carried out using naive CD8+ T cells from blood, with Jurkat cell RNA spiked in. Indicated subset: FACS-sorted CD8+CD4-CCR7+CD45RA+ naive T cells. The receptors stem from a human donor in good health. Some libraries in this study had Jurkat cell RNA spiked in.

This clonotype was observed at least ten times. The chain couples TRBV6-5 to TRBJ1-3, with D tentatively TRBD1 (5 bases). This CDR3 has 14 residues. Trimming shortened V by 2 bases and J by 1 base, and 6 bases separated the two germline ends. From germline, CDR1 is MNHEY and CDR2 SVGAGI. The CDR3 DNA is TGTGCCAGCAGTTACGGGGGGTCTGGAAACACCATATATTTT. Its protein is CASSYGGSGNTIYF.

CDR3 bases: TGTGCCAGCAGTTACAGTGCTAGGGAGACCCAGTACTTC. It specifies CASSYSARETQYF. V usage is TRBV6-5 and J usage is TRBJ2-5; D not certain. The V end lost 2 bases, the J end lost 5 bases, and 9 bases lay between the germline ends. Looked up from germline, CDR1 is MNHEY and CDR2 is SVGAGI. The CDR3 length is 13 residues.

At least ten counts were recorded for this clonotype. The V call is TRBV4-3, the J call TRBJ2-7; possibly TRBD1 for D (5 bases). V was shortened by 0 bases and J by 0 bases, with 9 bases between the two germline ends. Germline lookup yields CDR1 LGHNA and CDR2 YSLEER. The CDR3 has 15 residues. This chain's CDR3 is CASSQDRQISYEQYF. The CDR3 nucleotides are TGCGCCAGCAGCCAAGACCGACAGATCTCCTACGAGCAGTACTTC.

This clonotype has a handful of counts. The chain is built from TRBV7-8 and TRBJ2-7; 11 nucleotides line up with TRBD2. This CDR3 contains 15 residues. Germline V gives CDR1 SGHVS, CDR2 FQNEAQ. V lost 5 bases to trimming and J lost 2 bases; unmatched junction nucleotides: 5. CDR3 in amino acids: CASSPLSGGAYEQYF. CDR3 in DNA: TGTGCCAGCAGCCCGCTTAGCGGGGGGGCCTACGAGCAGTACTTC.

This clonotype was observed a handful of times. The CDR3 region is CASHAQREPSYEQYF. CDR3 nucleotide sequence: TGTGCCAGCCACGCCCAGCGGGAGCCCTCCTACGAGCAGTACTTC. The rearrangement joins TRBV28 to TRBJ2-7, with TRBD2 matching 8 bases. Trimming cost V 8 bases and J 0 bases; bases outside gene matches: 9. This CDR3 has 15 amino acids. CDR1 and CDR2 from the germline V gene are MDHEN and SYDVKM.

The chain couples TRBV2 to TRBJ2-3, with TRBD2 matching 8 bases. This CDR3 is built from 18 residues. Per the germline V gene, CDR1 is SNHLY and CDR2 is FYNNEI. V dropped 7 bases and J dropped 1; count of bases not matched to a gene: 16. The CDR3 protein is CASNPTVGRRGGTDTQYF. For the CDR3, the DNA is TGTGCCAGCAATCCCACGGTGGGTCGGCGGGGGGGCACAGATACGCAGTATTTT.

This clonotype was recorded only once. One end of the junction is discordant with germline, which a read error may explain. The gene calls are TRBV7-9 and TRBJ1-5, with unresolved D. The CDR3 is 14 residues long. Germline V gene lookup returns CDR1 SEHNR and CDR2 FQNEAQ (reference sequence). The CDR3 DNA sequence: TGTGCCAGCGGCACAGAATATAGCTATCAGCCCCAGCATTTT. Encoded protein: CASGTEYSYQPQHF.

This clonotype was picked up many times. The V gene is TRBV18, the J gene TRBJ2-3; 9 positions match TRBD1. With V trimmed by 2 bases and J by 0 bases, 6 bases remained unmatched. The CDR3 runs to 17 residues. Germline V gene lookup returns CDR1 KGHSH and CDR2 LQKENI. The chain's CDR3 is CASSPAGQGMSTDTQYF. Here the CDR3 DNA reads TGTGCCAGCTCACCAGCCGGACAGGGGATGAGCACAGATACGCAGTATTTT.

This clonotype appeared many times. The chain recombines TRBV29-1 with TRBJ1-3; D uncertain. The CDR3 covers 14 residues. Trimming removed 4 bases at V and 0 bases at J, with 10 bases between. The germline CDR1 and CDR2 sequences are SQVTM and ANQGSEA. The CDR3 sequence: CSVVEGSSGNTIYF. For the CDR3, the DNA is TGCAGCGTTGTGGAGGGCAGCTCTGGAAACACCATATATTTT. The entire variable domain, with the rest obtained from reference TRBV29-1 and TRBJ1-3, is as follows: SAVISQKPSRDICQRGTSLTIQCQVDSQVTMMFWYRQQPGQSLTLIATANQGSEATYESGFVIDKFPISRPNLTFSTLTVSNMSPEDSSIYLCSVVEGSSGNTIYFGEGSWLTVV.

The chain carries TRBV24-1 and TRBJ2-1; 8 nucleotides agree with TRBD1. With 4 bases clipped from V and 0 bases from J, the junction kept 1 base outside the gene matches. Germline loops: CDR1 KGHDR, CDR2 SFDVKD. The length of the CDR3 is 15 residues. For the CDR3, the DNA is TGTGCCACCAGTGACACAGGGGGCTCCTACAATGAGCAGTTCTTC. It translates to CATSDTGGSYNEQFF.

This clonotype was observed a single time. A much larger clonotype is one base distant, so this may be a read error. Likely a read error: the CDR3 ends without its conserved phenylalanine or tryptophan. CDR3 sequence (DNA): TGTGCCAGCTATAGCGGGGATACGCAGTATTTA. Encoded protein: CASYSGDTQYL. The chain combines TRBV28 with TRBJ2-3, with 7 positions matching TRBD2. Germline CDR1 reads MDHEN; CDR2 reads SYDVKM. This CDR3 contains 11 residues. With 8 bases clipped from V and 6 bases from J, the junction kept 2 bases outside the gene matches.

This clonotype was found many times. The chain joins TRBV5-1 to TRBJ2-7; weak D call: TRBD1 (5 bases). The germline V gene has CDR1 SGHRS and CDR2 YFSETQ. This CDR3 region has 13 residues. Trimming cost V 6 bases and J 2 bases, with 12 bases left between them. The CDR3 loop reads CASNQGPAYEQYF. For the CDR3, the DNA is TGCGCCAGCAACCAGGGTCCGGCCTACGAGCAGTACTTC.

The table lists this clonotype with many counts. The chain employs TRBV28 and TRBJ2-7; possibly TRBD1 for D (6 bases). Germline V lookup: CDR1 MDHEN, CDR2 SYDVKM. The CDR3 spans 13 residues. V lost 2 bases and J lost 7, with 12 bases in between. CDR3 region: CASSLDRLVEQYF. CDR3 DNA sequence: TGTGCCAGCAGTTTAGACAGGCTGGTAGAGCAGTACTTC.

This clonotype was seen at least ten times. This sequence joins TRBV9 and TRBJ2-7; D is uncertain. There are 15 residues in the CDR3. Germline V lookup: CDR1 SGDLS, CDR2 YYNGEE. V gave up 0 bases and J gave up 2 bases, with 12 bases separating them. The CDR3 DNA is TGTGCCAGCAGCGTAGGGGATCTTGCAACCTACGAGCAGTACTTC. Its translation: CASSVGDLATYEQYF.

This clonotype was observed at least ten times. The chain employs TRBV6-2 or TRBV6-3 and TRBJ2-7; 10 bases map to TRBD2. Germline V gene sequence: CDR1 MNHEY, CDR2 SVGEGT. This CDR3 is 13 amino acids long. V lost 8 bases, J lost 3 bases, and 4 bases stayed unmatched. CDR3 in amino acids: CASAASGSYEQYF. The CDR3 DNA is TGTGCCAGCGCTGCTAGCGGGAGCTACGAGCAGTACTTC.

The sample holds a few counts of this clonotype. This chain uses TRBV6-2 or TRBV6-3 with TRBJ2-5, with 7 nucleotides matching TRBD2. There are 16 residues in the CDR3. Germline trimming cut 7 bases from V and 1 base from J; bases unmatched to any gene: 12. CDR1 MNHEY and CDR2 SVGEGT come from the germline V gene. The CDR3 here is CASNPLAALGQETQYF. In nucleotides, the CDR3 is TGTGCCAGCAACCCGCTAGCGGCCCTTGGCCAAGAGACCCAGTACTTC.

This clonotype was detected a few times. This chain joins TRBV12-3 or TRBV12-4 and TRBJ2-2; D is possibly TRBD2 (7 bases). CDR3 length: 17 amino acids. V was pared by 3 bases and J by 6 bases, with 20 bases between. The CDR3 sequence is CASSLVFLGGASGELFF. For the CDR3, the DNA is TGTGCCAGCAGTTTGGTTTTCCTTGGGGGGGCCTCCGGGGAGCTGTTTTTT.

The J gene is TRBJ2-5, the V gene TRBV27; 9 nucleotides align to TRBD2. The J segment lost 3 bases and the V segment lost 5 bases, leaving 7 bases of the junction unmatched. The CDR3 has 15 residues. Germline values: CDR1 MNHEY, CDR2 SMNVEV (reference sequence). This chain's CDR3 is CASSPTTSGEETQYF. CDR3 DNA sequence: TGTGCCAGCAGTCCCACGACTAGCGGAGAAGAGACCCAGTACTTC.